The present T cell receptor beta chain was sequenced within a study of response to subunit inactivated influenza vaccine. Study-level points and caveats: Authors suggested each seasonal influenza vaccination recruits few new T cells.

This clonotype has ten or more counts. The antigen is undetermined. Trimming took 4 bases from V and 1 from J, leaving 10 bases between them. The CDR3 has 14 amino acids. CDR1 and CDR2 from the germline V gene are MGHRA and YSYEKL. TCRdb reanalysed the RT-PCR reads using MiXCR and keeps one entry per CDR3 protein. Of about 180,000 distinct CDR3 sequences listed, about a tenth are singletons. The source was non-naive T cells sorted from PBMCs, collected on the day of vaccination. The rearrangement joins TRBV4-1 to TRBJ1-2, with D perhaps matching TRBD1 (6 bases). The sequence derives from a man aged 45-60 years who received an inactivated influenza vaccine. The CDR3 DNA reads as TGCGCCAGCAGCCCCAGGGGTGGTAACTATGGCTACACCTTC. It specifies CASSPRGGNYGYTF.